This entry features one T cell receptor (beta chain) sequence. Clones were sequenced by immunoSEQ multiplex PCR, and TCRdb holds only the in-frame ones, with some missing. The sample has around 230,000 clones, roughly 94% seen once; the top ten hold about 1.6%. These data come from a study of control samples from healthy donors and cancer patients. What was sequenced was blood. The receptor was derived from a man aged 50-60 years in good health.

The CDR3 reads CASRIGGEDTQYF. In DNA, the CDR3 is TGCGCCAGCAGAATAGGGGGCGAAGATACGCAGTATTTT. The rearrangement uses TRBV5-1 and TRBJ2-3; 7 bases align to TRBD1. CDR1 SGHRS and CDR2 YFSETQ come from the germline V gene. Trimming cost V 5 bases and J 5 bases; bases outside gene matches: 5. This CDR3 has 13 residues.